This record looks at one TCR beta chain sequence and its context. The antigen remains unidentified. V lost 1 base and J 6 bases, leaving 8 bases between the germline ends. Germline assignment: CDR1 LNHNV and CDR2 YYDKDF (reference sequence). The CDR3 contains 13 residues. This sample was taken from a study of T cell clonotyping in hematopoietic cell transplantation. Overall study context: Pretransplant recipient samples were taken after cytoreduction.

The data were produced by immunoSEQ multiplex PCR, yet TCRdb's version contains in-frame clones alone and is incomplete. The data hold about 20,000 clones, with roughly 88% observed a single time. The time point denotes: recipient sample about 28 days before transplant, after cytoreduction. Study-wide results and limits: No sorting was done, leaving CD4 and CD8 contributions mixed. Broader posttransplant TCR repertoire diversity was predicted by graft donor and pretransplant recipient Inverse Simpson Index values.

This sequence was found in a man aged 45 to 65 with acute myeloid leukemia. Some clones in this sample may be carry-over from other donors' samples. The sequenced sample was peripheral blood mononuclear cells, obtained before stem cell transplant. This chain connects TRBV15 to TRBJ2-3; D possibly uses TRBD1 or TRBD2 (5 bases each). The CDR3 DNA follows: TGTGCCACCAGCAGAGGGGGGTCCGATACGCAGTATTTT. It specifies CATSRGGSDTQYF.